This TCR beta chain appears in the sequencing data of a study of blood T cell repertoires in COVID-19. The V and J ends lost 11 bases and 4 bases, in that order; junction bases with no gene match: 10. This CDR3 is 13 amino acids long. Germline V gene sequence: CDR1 MNHEY, CDR2 SVGAGI. Profiled with immunoSEQ multiplex PCR; TCRdb holds only in-frame clones, not every one. The sample carries a few hundred thousand clones, 90% recorded once. The sample consisted of PBMCs or T cells enriched from blood (not recorded which). This rearrangement joins TRBV6-5 to TRBJ1-2; TRBD1 matches 7 bases. The receptor's source is a man under 40 who had been exposed to COVID-19. CDR3 DNA: TGTGCCCATAAACAACAGGGGTTCTATGGCTACACCTTC. Protein product: CAHKQQGFYGYTF.